Listed below are T cell receptor beta chains from one sample, sequenced in a study of cytomegalovirus exposure and HLA in healthy donors. The repertoire was sequenced with immunoSEQ multiplex PCR; TCRdb's copy has only in-frame clones and lacks some. Of 150,000 to 200,000 clones listed, approximately 80% are singletons. The specimen sequenced was PBMCs. The receptors here all came from a woman between 40 and 55 years old in good health and CMV-seropositive. The CDR3 runs from the conserved cysteine through the conserved F or W. The order of the fields is V gene, CDR3 length, J gene, CDR3 protein.

V gene: TRBV6-1; CDR3 length: 15; J gene: TRBJ2-7; CDR3 protein: CASRPHGQGFSEQYF
V gene: TRBV7-9; CDR3 length: 14; J gene: TRBJ2-3; CDR3 protein: CTSSQGQGTDTQYF
V gene: TRBV7-9; CDR3 length: 13; J gene: TRBJ1-2; CDR3 protein: CSSSVQDYYGYTF
V gene: TRBV6-5; CDR3 length: 13; J gene: .; CDR3 protein: CASSPSPGNTQHF
V gene: TRBV9; CDR3 length: 14; J gene: TRBJ2-1; CDR3 protein: CASSVVGVTGEQFF
V gene: TRBV7-9; CDR3 length: 13; J gene: TRBJ2-2; CDR3 protein: CASSFGDTGELFF
V gene: TRBV19; CDR3 length: 15; J gene: TRBJ1-1; CDR3 protein: CASWDPARGNTEAFF
V gene: TRBV11-2; CDR3 length: 15; J gene: TRBJ1-2; CDR3 protein: CASSSRLTGGIGYTF
V gene: TRBV18; CDR3 length: 15; J gene: TRBJ2-7; CDR3 protein: CASSRLVGQGNEQYF
V gene: TRBV5-1; CDR3 length: 14; J gene: TRBJ2-7; CDR3 protein: CASQREGLGNEQYF
V gene: TRBV7-9; CDR3 length: 14; J gene: TRBJ1-1; CDR3 protein: CASSSRRDNTEAFF
V gene: TRBV28; CDR3 length: 13; J gene: TRBJ1-3; CDR3 protein: CASSVISGNTIYF
V gene: TRBV13; CDR3 length: 14; J gene: TRBJ2-5; CDR3 protein: CASSRSGGGETQYF
V gene: TRBV5-6; CDR3 length: 14; J gene: TRBJ2-1; CDR3 protein: CASSFGLARNEQFF
V gene: TRBV19; CDR3 length: 15; J gene: TRBJ2-1; CDR3 protein: CASSAGQSSYNEQFF
V gene: TRBV28; CDR3 length: 13; J gene: TRBJ1-2; CDR3 protein: CASSLSGNYGYTF
V gene: TRBV13; CDR3 length: 20; J gene: TRBJ1-2; CDR3 protein: CASRPPGGAPRGERDYGYTF
V gene: TRBV6-4; CDR3 length: 12; J gene: TRBJ2-1; CDR3 protein: CASNPKGPRGFF
V gene: TRBV19; CDR3 length: 13; J gene: TRBJ2-2; CDR3 protein: CASSMVGSGELFF
V gene: TRBV30; CDR3 length: 15; J gene: TRBJ1-4; CDR3 protein: CAWSRKGQGGEKLFF
V gene: TRBV2; CDR3 length: 11; J gene: TRBJ2-1; CDR3 protein: CASTSGIEQFF
V gene: TRBV5-6; CDR3 length: 14; J gene: TRBJ1-1; CDR3 protein: CASSRRDRNTEAFF
V gene: TRBV29-1; CDR3 length: 12; J gene: TRBJ2-5; CDR3 protein: CSVRQGRETQYF
V gene: TRBV30; CDR3 length: 15; J gene: TRBJ2-5; CDR3 protein: CAWSGQDRGMETQYF
V gene: TRBV30; CDR3 length: 12; J gene: TRBJ1-2; CDR3 protein: CAWSIQGYGYTF
V gene: TRBV27; CDR3 length: 16; J gene: TRBJ2-1; CDR3 protein: CASSLEAGGPRNEQFF
V gene: TRBV2; CDR3 length: 13; J gene: TRBJ1-2; CDR3 protein: CASERTQMGGYTF
V gene: TRBV29-1; CDR3 length: 13; J gene: TRBJ1-2; CDR3 protein: CSSTGGASAGHTF
V gene: TRBV5-1; CDR3 length: 15; J gene: TRBJ2-4; CDR3 protein: CASSLEYSGSNIQYF
V gene: TRBV25-1; CDR3 length: 15; J gene: TRBJ2-5; CDR3 protein: CASSGLGALRETQYF
V gene: TRBV4-2; CDR3 length: 16; J gene: TRBJ2-1; CDR3 protein: CASSPGTSGRDNEQFF
V gene: TRBV6-5; CDR3 length: 14; J gene: TRBJ1-6; CDR3 protein: CASSYSGGNSPLHF
V gene: TRBV28; CDR3 length: 16; J gene: TRBJ2-3; CDR3 protein: CASRFGGANPGDTQYF
V gene: TRBV2; CDR3 length: 14; J gene: TRBJ1-2; CDR3 protein: CASSEFEGAEGYTF
V gene: TRBV30; CDR3 length: 14; J gene: TRBJ2-5; CDR3 protein: CAWSPGGATETQYF
V gene: TRBV28; CDR3 length: 14; J gene: TRBJ1-1; CDR3 protein: CASSLGQGGTEAFF
V gene: TRBV5-6; CDR3 length: 14; J gene: TRBJ1-1; CDR3 protein: CASNARGLNTEAFF
V gene: TRBV2; CDR3 length: 12; J gene: TRBJ2-5; CDR3 protein: CAFRREQETQYF
V gene: TRBV18; CDR3 length: 15; J gene: TRBJ2-5; CDR3 protein: CASSALSGGQETQYF
V gene: TRBV30; CDR3 length: 15; J gene: TRBJ1-2; CDR3 protein: CAWRPDRGLNYGYTF
V gene: TRBV13; CDR3 length: 14; J gene: TRBJ1-1; CDR3 protein: CASSHSQRNTEAFF
V gene: TRBV7-8; CDR3 length: 15; J gene: TRBJ2-1; CDR3 protein: CASSLAGAIYNEQFF
V gene: TRBV6-1; CDR3 length: 16; J gene: TRBJ2-3; CDR3 protein: CASSESPRPRTDTQYF
V gene: TRBV2; CDR3 length: 13; J gene: TRBJ1-1; CDR3 protein: CASSEVQGVKTFF
V gene: TRBV7-2; CDR3 length: 16; J gene: TRBJ2-7; CDR3 protein: CASSPTGANPLGEQYF
V gene: TRBV2; CDR3 length: 12; J gene: .; CDR3 protein: CASSGTAYEQYF
V gene: TRBV4-2; CDR3 length: 17; J gene: TRBJ1-3; CDR3 protein: CASSPQGQGGSGNTIYF
V gene: TRBV2; CDR3 length: 14; J gene: TRBJ2-2; CDR3 protein: CASSIAGGPGELFF
V gene: TRBV7-2; CDR3 length: 15; J gene: TRBJ1-2; CDR3 protein: CASSSQGAVDYGYTF
V gene: TRBV29-1; CDR3 length: 14; J gene: TRBJ2-6; CDR3 protein: CSVGGSSGANVLTF
V gene: TRBV7-2; CDR3 length: 13; J gene: TRBJ2-7; CDR3 protein: CASSQGTGYEQYF
V gene: TRBV19; CDR3 length: 14; J gene: TRBJ2-7; CDR3 protein: CASSTQGTPYEQYF
V gene: TRBV4-3; CDR3 length: 15; J gene: TRBJ1-2; CDR3 protein: CASSPLRGSSYGYTF